One sample yielded the 5 T cell receptor beta chains listed below, sequenced in a study of early T cells in non-severe SARS-CoV-2 infection. TCRdb fed the 5' RACE reads into MiXCR, producing one record per CDR3 protein. The sample has around 57,000 distinct CDR3 sequences; around 6.5% are singletons. The material was whole blood, obtained at baseline. The receptors here all came from an adult who was a healthcare worker with PCR-confirmed SARS-CoV-2 infection or an uninfected control (not recorded which).

This clonotype was seen repeatedly, ten times or more. V gene TRBV5-6 combines with J gene TRBJ1-2; D uncertain. CDR3 length: 13 residues. Germline CDR1 reads SGHDT; CDR2 reads YYEEEE. V was shortened by 7 bases and J by 2 bases, with 12 bases between the two germline ends. The CDR3 protein is CASRTGRNYGYTF. In DNA, the CDR3 is TGTGCCAGCCGGACGGGGAGAAACTATGGCTACACCTTC.

In the case of this clonotype: The junction departs from the called germline gene at one end, perhaps through a read error. The J gene is TRBJ1-5, the V gene TRBV28; TRBD1 matches 9 bases. CDR3 length: 16 residues. The germline V gene has CDR1 MDHEN and CDR2 SYDVKM. The chain's CDR3 is CANSFIRTGVNQPQHF. The CDR3 bases are TGTGCCAACAGTTTCATCAGGACAGGGGTCAATCAGCCCCAGCATTTT.

The genes are TRBV5-1 and TRBJ2-5; 9 bases line up with TRBD1. Trimming cost V 4 bases and J 4 bases; bases outside gene matches: 8. This CDR3 has 15 amino acids. Germline lookup yields CDR1 SGHRS and CDR2 YFSETQ. CDR3 coding DNA: TGCGCCAGCAGCCCAACCCGGACAGGGGCAGAGACCCAGTACTTC. This codes for CASSPTRTGAETQYF.

This clonotype was seen ten or more times. J is TRBJ2-3 and V is TRBV6-2 or TRBV6-3; D possibly corresponds to TRBD2 (5 bases). V was pared by 4 bases and J by 4 bases, with 9 bases between. The V gene's germline CDR1 is MNHEY and CDR2 SVGEGT. The CDR3 is made up of 13 amino acids. CDR3 nucleotides: TGTGCCAGCAGTTCCCGGGATCCAGATACGCAGTATTTT. It translates to CASSSRDPDTQYF.

This sequence joins TRBV27 and TRBJ2-1, with unresolved D. The CDR3 covers 14 residues. CDR1 and CDR2 (germline): MNHEY, SMNVEV (reference sequence). V gave up 2 bases and J gave up 9 bases, with 14 bases separating them. CDR3 in amino acids: CASSLGRSSTEQFF. CDR3 coding DNA: TGTGCCAGCAGTTTAGGGCGGTCTAGTACTGAGCAGTTCTTC.